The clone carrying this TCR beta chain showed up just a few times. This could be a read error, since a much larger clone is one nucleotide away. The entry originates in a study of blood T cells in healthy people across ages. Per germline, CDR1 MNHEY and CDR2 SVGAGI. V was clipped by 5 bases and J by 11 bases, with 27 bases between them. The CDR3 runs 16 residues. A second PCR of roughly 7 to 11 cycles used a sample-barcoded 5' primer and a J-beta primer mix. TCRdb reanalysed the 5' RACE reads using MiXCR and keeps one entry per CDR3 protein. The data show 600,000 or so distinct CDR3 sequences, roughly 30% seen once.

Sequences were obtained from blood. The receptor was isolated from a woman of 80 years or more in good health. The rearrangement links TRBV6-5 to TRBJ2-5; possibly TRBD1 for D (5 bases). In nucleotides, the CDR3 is TGTGCCAGCAGTGGCCTCAGGGTTGGCCCCCACCATGAGCAGTACTTC. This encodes CASSGLRVGPHHEQYF.